This TCR beta chain was sequenced in a study of cytomegalovirus exposure and HLA in healthy donors. Study observations and caveats: With DRB1 most and HLA-C fewest, TCR association rates differed between HLA loci in a later analysis. In an earlier analysis, about 87% or about 30%: the productive usage of most TCR beta V segments. Relative to equally common others, HLA-associated TCR beta chains showed greater clonal expansion in a later analysis. A reported reduction in N-insertions relative to the roughly 710-donor mean was seen in an Asian-associated ancestry cluster in a later analysis.

CDR3 length equals 16 residues. Germline trimming cut 4 bases from V and 10 bases from J; bases unmatched to any gene: 13. Per germline, CDR1 SGHRS and CDR2 YFSETQ. Regarding this clone: Its antigen remains unidentified.

The PCR ran on 60 Vbeta and 13 Jbeta primers. Clones were sequenced by immunoSEQ multiplex PCR, and TCRdb holds only the in-frame ones, with some missing. The data contain approximately 150,000 clones, under 80% of them singletons. This TCR derives from a human donor in good health. The rearrangement uses TRBV5-1 and TRBJ2-1; 11 bases are shared with TRBD2. The sequencing sample was made of PBMCs. The CDR3 nucleotides read TGCGCCAGCAGCGGTTCTCCGGGACTAGCGGAAGACGAGCAGTTCTTC. Encoded protein: CASSGSPGLAEDEQFF.